This T cell receptor beta chain stems from a study of radiation and T cells in renal cell carcinoma. Across the study: Nephrectomy followed 15 Gy stereotactic body radiation by 4 weeks.

Time point specified: blood 2 weeks post-SBRT. Documented treatment: 15 Gy SBRT to primary tumor, nephrectomy 4 weeks later. Radiation-treated patients gave blood at baseline, week 2 and week 4. Study results and limitations: Top tumor clonotypes rose in blood 2 weeks post-radiation, then contracted. Pretreatment tumor biopsies were lacking, so baseline clonotypes are unknown.

TCRdb's copy holds only in-frame clones and misses some; the assay was immunoSEQ multiplex PCR. The sample has tens of thousands of clones, over 75% seen once. Comment on this clone: No antigen is known for it.

The CDR3 has 12 amino acids. Germline V gives CDR1 SGHAT, CDR2 FQNNGV. V was clipped by 6 bases and J by 10 bases, with 16 bases between them. The chain uses TRBV11-2 and TRBJ2-7; possible D gene TRBD2, 5 bases. The TCR was taken from a man aged 55 to 70 with renal cell carcinoma. Here the sequenced sample was blood, taken from a patient whose treatment included radiotherapy and nephrectomy. The CDR3 reads CASRRLKGHQYF. DNA of the CDR3: TGTGCCAGCAGACGACTAAAGGGCCATCAGTACTTC.